This passage covers 24 T cell receptor beta chains from one sample sequenced in a study of cytomegalovirus exposure and HLA in healthy donors. The PCR made use of 60 Vbeta and 13 Jbeta primers. Clones were read by immunoSEQ multiplex PCR, and TCRdb kept only the in-frame ones, dropping some. The table shows tens of thousands of clones, with approximately 80% occurring only once. The sample consisted of PBMCs. Every receptor here comes from a man aged 25 to 45 in good health and CMV-seropositive.

The chain is built from TRBV7-2 and TRBJ1-2; D call uncertain. V dropped 2 bases and J dropped 5 bases, with 6 bases sitting between them. CDR1 SGHTA and CDR2 FQGNSA come from the germline V gene. The CDR3 spans 12 residues. The CDR3 reads CASSLLQYGYTF. For the CDR3, the DNA is TGTGCCAGCAGCTTATTACAGTATGGCTACACCTTC.

The V call is TRBV4-1, the J call TRBJ1-1; unclear D gene. V lost 4 bases to trimming and J lost 4 bases, with 22 bases between them. The CDR3 length is 17 residues. Germline CDR1 MGHRA, CDR2 YSYEKL. The CDR3 DNA follows: TGCGCCAGCAGCCGCCCATGGGAGGGAGATATCGGCACTGAAGCTTTCTTT. Translating it yields CASSRPWEGDIGTEAFF.

The chain couples TRBV7-9 to TRBJ2-1, with TRBD2 matching 8 bases. This CDR3 comprises 16 residues. Germline CDR1 SEHNR, CDR2 FQNEAQ (reference sequence). V was pared by 5 bases and J by 0 bases, with 6 bases of the junction left unmatched. CDR3 region: CASSKLSGSSYNEQFF. As DNA, the CDR3 is TGTGCCAGCAGCAAACTAAGCGGGAGCTCCTACAATGAGCAGTTCTTC.

This clone was counted a few times. The rearrangement joins TRBV5-8 to TRBJ2-1, with 9 bases lining up with TRBD1. This CDR3 has 14 residues. Germline V CDR1 and CDR2: SGHTS, YDEGEE. The V gene end was trimmed by 4 bases and the J gene end by 7 bases; junction bases not matched to a gene: 6. DNA of the CDR3: TGTGCCAGCAGCGGGGACAGGGTTGGAAATGAGCAGTTCTTC. Translating it yields CASSGDRVGNEQFF.

This clone has just a few counts. The V gene is TRBV9, the J gene TRBJ1-2, with TRBD1 identical over 9 bases. The germline V gene has CDR1 SGDLS and CDR2 YYNGEE. V shed 6 bases and J 8 bases; nucleotides not matched to a gene: 11. CDR3 length: 14 amino acids. The chain's CDR3 is CASTFGTGLGGYTF. The CDR3 bases are TGTGCCAGCACTTTCGGGACAGGGCTAGGGGGCTACACCTTC.

The chain carries TRBV27 and TRBJ2-1, with D tentatively TRBD2 (6 bases). This CDR3 region has 15 residues. The germline CDR1 and CDR2 sequences are MNHEY and SMNVEV (reference sequence). The V gene lost 0 bases and the J gene lost 5 bases, with 11 bases spanning the gap. The CDR3 coding sequence is TGTGCCAGCAGTTTATCGGCTAGCGCCCACAATGAGCAGTTCTTC. Amino acid sequence: CASSLSASAHNEQFF.

Comment on this clone: The same CDR3 also results from other DNA sequences found in this sample. This chain joins TRBV2 and TRBJ1-2; 9 positions match TRBD1. With V trimmed by 5 bases and J by 2 bases, 3 bases remained unmatched. Per the germline V gene, CDR1 is SNHLY and CDR2 is FYNNEI. CDR3 size: 14 residues. The CDR3 region has the DNA TGTGCCAGCAGTCCCGGGACAGGGAACTATGGCTACACCTTC. The encoded protein is CASSPGTGNYGYTF.

J is TRBJ1-2 and V is TRBV19; D gene ambiguous. Trimming shortened V by 5 bases and J by 8 bases, and 6 bases separated the two germline ends. There are 10 residues in the CDR3. Germline V gene lookup returns CDR1 LNHDA and CDR2 SQIVND (reference sequence). The chain's CDR3 is CASSGQGYTF. CDR3 DNA: TGTGCCAGTAGTGGTCAGGGCTACACCTTC.

The J gene is TRBJ2-5, the V gene TRBV29-1; 7 bases are a match to TRBD2. CDR3 length: 12 residues. With 4 bases clipped from V and 5 bases from J, the junction kept 4 bases outside the gene matches. CDR1 is SQVTM, CDR2 ANQGSEA, per germline. Here the CDR3 DNA reads TGCAGCGTTGGGGCCGGGGGGGAGACCCAGTACTTC. Amino acid sequence: CSVGAGGETQYF.

J is TRBJ2-3 and V is TRBV2; no clear D. Trimming took off 9 bases at V and 1 base at J, with 11 bases between the two ends. The CDR3 covers 13 residues. Germline V gives CDR1 SNHLY, CDR2 FYNNEI. This chain's CDR3 is CARNSPGTDTQYF. The CDR3 nucleotides read TGTGCCAGGAACAGCCCTGGCACAGATACGCAGTATTTT.

V usage is TRBV9 and J usage is TRBJ2-2; TRBD1 might be the D (6 bases). Per germline, CDR1 SGDLS and CDR2 YYNGEE. The V and J ends lost 0 bases and 5 bases respectively, with 11 bases between them. The CDR3 runs to 15 residues. The CDR3 DNA sequence: TGTGCCAGCAGCGTAGCTGGGGGCGCGACCGGGGAGCTGTTTTTT. Protein product: CASSVAGGATGELFF.

The rearrangement uses TRBV10-3 and TRBJ2-7, with TRBD2 matching 9 bases. Per germline, CDR1 ENHRY and CDR2 SYGVKD. The V gene end was trimmed by 4 bases and the J gene end by 5 bases; junction bases not matched to a gene: 6. This CDR3 is built from 14 residues. CDR3 in DNA: TGTGCCATCAGTGGGGTTAGCGGGAGAGACGAGCAGTACTTC. Its protein is CAISGVSGRDEQYF.

This clone was observed a single time. The V gene is TRBV6-5, the J gene TRBJ1-2; maybe TRBD1 (5 bases). The CDR3 loop spans 12 amino acids. The V and J ends lost 4 bases and 4 bases respectively, with 7 bases between them. CDR1 and CDR2 from the germline V gene are MNHEY and SVGAGI. This CDR3 is CASSSGSYGYTF. The CDR3 DNA reads as TGTGCCAGCAGTTCAGGGTCCTATGGCTACACCTTC.

This clone was found a few times. This chain links TRBV5-1 with TRBJ2-5, with 13 bases lining up with TRBD2. CDR1 and CDR2 from the germline V gene are SGHRS and YFSETQ. This CDR3 region has 16 residues. The V segment lost 4 bases and the J segment 5 bases; nucleotides outside the gene matches: 8. This CDR3 reads CASSTGLAGVDETQYF. The DNA for the CDR3 is TGCGCCAGCAGCACCGGACTAGCGGGAGTGGATGAGACCCAGTACTTC. Combining the CDR3 with reference TRBV5-1 and TRBJ2-5 gives the whole variable domain KAGVTQTPRYLIKTRGQQVTLSCSPISGHRSVSWYQQTPGQGLQFLFEYFSETQRNKGNFPGRFSGRQFSNSRSEMNVSTLELGDSALYLCASSTGLAGVDETQYFGPGTRLLVL.

This sequence joins TRBV5-1 and TRBJ2-3, with 10 nucleotides matching TRBD1. The CDR3 length is 16 residues. The J segment lost 3 bases and the V segment lost 4 bases, leaving 8 bases of the junction unmatched. From germline, CDR1 is SGHRS and CDR2 YFSETQ. CDR3 residues: CASSPDRGLGTDTQYF. The CDR3 coding sequence is TGCGCCAGCAGCCCGGACAGGGGGTTGGGGACAGATACGCAGTATTTT.

This clone was counted a few times. V is TRBV5-6 and J is TRBJ2-2, with D tentatively TRBD2 (5 bases). There are 15 residues in the CDR3. Germline assignment: CDR1 SGHDT and CDR2 YYEEEE. V was trimmed by 0 bases and J by 4 bases, leaving 10 bases between them. DNA for the CDR3: TGTGCCAGCAGCTTGGATCTAGGGAGCACCGGGGAGCTGTTTTTT. This translates into CASSLDLGSTGELFF.

The chain couples TRBV29-1 to TRBJ2-7; tentative D call: TRBD2 (5 bases). Germline V gene lookup returns CDR1 SQVTM and CDR2 ANQGSEA. Trimming stripped 3 bases from V and 2 bases from J, with 11 bases between. The CDR3 totals 13 residues. The CDR3 DNA sequence: TGCAGCGTTGAGGCGGGCCTACCCTACGAGCAGTACTTC. Amino acid sequence: CSVEAGLPYEQYF.

This clone occurred many times. The sample carries other DNA sequences with the same CDR3. The chain is built from TRBV6-5 and TRBJ1-5; TRBD1 matches at 9 bases. CDR3 length: 15 residues. CDR1 is MNHEY and CDR2 is SVGAGI in the germline V gene. V shed 5 bases, J shed 3 bases, and the junction held 5 bases outside the gene matches. As DNA, the CDR3 is TGTGCCAGCAGTCTGGGGACAGGGCTCAATCAGCCCCAGCATTTT. This codes for CASSLGTGLNQPQHF.

The chain combines TRBV5-3 with TRBJ2-7, with a tentative D call TRBD2 (6 bases). TRBV5-3 is reported as an ORF; its role is uncertain. The ends were cut back, 5 bases at V and 0 bases at J, with 9 bases in the middle. This CDR3 is built from 13 residues. In DNA, the CDR3 is TGTGCCAGAAGGGAGGGTTTCTCCTACGAGCAGTACTTC. Translating it yields CARREGFSYEQYF.

The rearrangement uses TRBV7-3 and TRBJ2-3, with a tentative D call TRBD1 (7 bases). CDR1 SGHTA and CDR2 FQGTGA come from the germline V gene. V lost 2 bases to trimming and J lost 4 bases, with 13 bases between them. The CDR3 loop spans 15 amino acids. CDR3 loop: CASSLAGGISDTQYF. DNA for the CDR3: TGTGCCAGCAGCTTAGCAGGGGGGATTTCAGATACGCAGTATTTT.

The chain has TRBV4-3 and TRBJ2-7; no reliable D call. CDR3 length: 13 amino acids. Germline V lookup: CDR1 LGHNA, CDR2 YSLEER. Trimming took off 1 base at V and 0 bases at J, with 4 bases between the two ends. DNA for the CDR3: TGCGCCAGCAGCCAAGGGAGCTCCTACGAGCAGTACTTC. This translates into CASSQGSSYEQYF.

The DNA of the CDR3 is TGTGCCAGCAGCTTACGACAGGGCTCTTCACCCCTCCACTTT. It translates to CASSLRQGSSPLHF. The V call is TRBV7-2, the J call TRBJ1-6; 7 bases match TRBD1. Losses at the gene ends were 2 bases for V and 9 bases for J; bases not matched to a gene: 4. This CDR3 comprises 14 residues. In germline, CDR1 is SGHTA, CDR2 FQGNSA. Full variable domain (rest looked up from reference TRBV7-2 and TRBJ1-6): GAGVSQSPSNKVTEKGKDVELRCDPISGHTALYWYRQSLGQGLEFLIYFQGNSAPDKSGLPSDRFSAERTGGSVSTLTIQRTQQEDSAVYLCASSLRQGSSPLHFGNGTRLTVT.

The chain recombines TRBV5-6 with TRBJ2-7; D is unclear. This CDR3 is 11 amino acids long. In germline, CDR1 is SGHDT, CDR2 YYEEEE. V was shortened by 4 bases and J by 3 bases, with 5 bases between the two germline ends. CDR3 coding DNA: TGTGCCAGCAGCACAGACTACGAGCAGTACTTC. It specifies CASSTDYEQYF.

The chain joins TRBV5-1 to TRBJ2-3; D possibly corresponds to TRBD1 (6 bases). The V end was cut by 0 bases, the J end by 2 bases, with 10 bases between. Germline V gene lookup returns CDR1 SGHRS and CDR2 YFSETQ. This CDR3 is 15 amino acids long. The CDR3 spells CASSLVGAHTDTQYF. The DNA for the CDR3 is TGCGCCAGCAGCTTGGTGGGGGCCCACACAGATACGCAGTATTTT.